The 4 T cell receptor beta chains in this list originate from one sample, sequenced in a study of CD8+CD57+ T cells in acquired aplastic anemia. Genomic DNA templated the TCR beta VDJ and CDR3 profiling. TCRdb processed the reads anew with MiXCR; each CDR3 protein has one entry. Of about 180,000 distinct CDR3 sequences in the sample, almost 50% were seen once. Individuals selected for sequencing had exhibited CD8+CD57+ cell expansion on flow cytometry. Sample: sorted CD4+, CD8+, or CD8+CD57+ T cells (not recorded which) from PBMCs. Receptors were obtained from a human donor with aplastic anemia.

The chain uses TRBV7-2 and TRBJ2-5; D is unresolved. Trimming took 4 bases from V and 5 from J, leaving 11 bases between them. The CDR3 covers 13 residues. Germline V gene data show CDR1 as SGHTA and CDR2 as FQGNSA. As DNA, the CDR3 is TGTGCCAGCAGCTCCCATCCCCGTGAGACCCAGTACTTC. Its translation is CASSSHPRETQYF.

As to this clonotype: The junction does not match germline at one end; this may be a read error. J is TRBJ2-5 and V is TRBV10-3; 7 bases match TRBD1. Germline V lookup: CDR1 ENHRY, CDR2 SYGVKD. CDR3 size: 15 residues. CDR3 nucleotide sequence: TGTGCCAGCAGTGAGATTGACAGGGTCGTAGAGACCCAGTACTTC. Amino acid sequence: CASSEIDRVVETQYF.

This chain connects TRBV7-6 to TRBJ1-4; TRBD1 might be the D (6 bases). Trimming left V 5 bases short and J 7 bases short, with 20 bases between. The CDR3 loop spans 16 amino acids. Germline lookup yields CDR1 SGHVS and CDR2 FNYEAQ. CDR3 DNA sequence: TGTGCCAGCAGCCCGATACGACAGGTTGGAGGTGAAAAACTGTTTTTT. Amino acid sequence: CASSPIRQVGGEKLFF.

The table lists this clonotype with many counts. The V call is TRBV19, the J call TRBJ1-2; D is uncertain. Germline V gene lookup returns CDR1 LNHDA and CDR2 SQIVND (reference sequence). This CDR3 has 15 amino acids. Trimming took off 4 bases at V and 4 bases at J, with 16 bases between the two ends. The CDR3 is CASSRGSPEGYGYTF. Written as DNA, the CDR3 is TGTGCCAGTAGTAGAGGGTCCCCTGAGGGCTATGGCTACACCTTC.